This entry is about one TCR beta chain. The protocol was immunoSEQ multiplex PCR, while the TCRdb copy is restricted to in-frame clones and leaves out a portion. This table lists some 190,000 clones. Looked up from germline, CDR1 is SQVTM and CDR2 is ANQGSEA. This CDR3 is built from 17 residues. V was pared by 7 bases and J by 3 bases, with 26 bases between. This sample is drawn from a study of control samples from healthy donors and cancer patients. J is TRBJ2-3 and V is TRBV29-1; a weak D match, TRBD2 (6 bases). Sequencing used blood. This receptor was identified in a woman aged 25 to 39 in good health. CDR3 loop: CSAWRLGASAPTDTQYF. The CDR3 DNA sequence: TGCAGCGCCTGGCGGCTTGGGGCTAGCGCCCCAACAGATACGCAGTATTTT.